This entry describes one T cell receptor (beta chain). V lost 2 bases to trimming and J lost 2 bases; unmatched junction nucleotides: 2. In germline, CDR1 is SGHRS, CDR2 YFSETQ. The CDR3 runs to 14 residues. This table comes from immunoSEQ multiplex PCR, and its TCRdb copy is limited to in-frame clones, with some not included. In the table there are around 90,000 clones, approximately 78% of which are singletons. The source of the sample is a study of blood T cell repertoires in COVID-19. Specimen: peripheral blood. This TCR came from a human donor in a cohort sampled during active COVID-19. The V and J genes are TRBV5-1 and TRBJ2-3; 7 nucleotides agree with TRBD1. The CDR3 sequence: CASSLGTVTDTQYF. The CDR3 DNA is TGCGCCAGCAGCTTAGGGACAGTCACAGATACGCAGTATTTT.